The 4 T cell receptor beta chains listed next were all sequenced from one sample in a study of regulatory T cells in long-lasting Graves disease (dated by TCRdb to the early 2020s). The library was produced with multiplex PCR. Sequenced on an Illumina HiSeq 4000. To build TCR beta libraries, CDR3 regions were amplified by Arm-PCR using iRepertoire HTBI primers. The raw public data were reprocessed by TCRdb itself: fastp quality trimming at Q25, MiXCR clonotype calling, in-frame beta chains only. A single entry per CDR3 protein holds the most common genes and DNA from its merged rows. Recorded for this sample are roughly 420,000 distinct CDR3 sequences; roughly 15% of them occurred a single time. The ten largest clones represent about 15% of the sample. In the paper's terms, the time point label means: newly diagnosed GD, antithyroid drugs for less than 3 months. RNA was extracted from PBMCs in TRIzol for both TCR sequencing and RNA sequencing.

The data also belong to a second study, concerning T cells in Graves' hyperthyroidism and ophthalmopathy.

This material consisted of peripheral blood mononuclear cells (PBMCs), taken at new diagnosis, from a patient treated with antithyroid drugs. Receptors were obtained from a woman between 50 and 59 years old with Graves disease. Donor details come from another sample of the same person, matched by shared clones.

The table lists this clonotype with a few counts. The chain is built from TRBV30 and TRBJ1-5; tentatively, D is TRBD1 (6 bases). The ends were cut back, 3 bases at V and 4 bases at J, with 19 bases in the middle. The germline CDR1 and CDR2 sequences are GTSNPN and SVGIG (reference sequence). This CDR3 region has 16 residues. The DNA for the CDR3 is TGTGCCTGGAGGGGCGGGGCAGGGGCCAAAAATCAGCCCCAGCATTTT. It translates to CAWRGGAGAKNQPQHF.

About this clonotype itself: Being one base from a much bigger clone, this may be a read error. The chain couples TRBV7-9 to TRBJ2-4; 7 bases match TRBD1. J lost 8 bases, V lost 5 bases, and 12 bases had no gene match. The CDR3 has 15 residues. Germline V CDR1 and CDR2: SEHNR, FQNEAQ (reference sequence). In DNA, the CDR3 is TGTGCCAGCAGCCACATGGACAGGATTGACGACATTCAGTACTTC. The encoded protein is CASSHMDRIDDIQYF.

This clonotype has a count of ten or more. The rearrangement links TRBV6-1 to TRBJ2-5; tentative D call: TRBD1 (5 bases). Deletions cut 7 bases from V and 0 bases from J, with 12 bases between. The germline CDR1 and CDR2 sequences are MNHNS and SASEGT. The CDR3 contains 14 residues. Here the CDR3 reads CASTPSRDQETQYF. In DNA, the CDR3 is TGTGCCAGCACGCCGTCCAGGGACCAAGAGACCCAGTACTTC.

This clonotype appeared many times. The rearrangement links TRBV30 to TRBJ2-3; D might be TRBD2 (5 bases). Trimming removed 5 bases at V and 4 bases at J, with 16 bases between. Germline V CDR1 and CDR2: GTSNPN, SVGIG (reference sequence). CDR3 length: 14 residues. Written as DNA, the CDR3 is TGTGCCTGGGCCCCGGGGTACGTAGCAGATACGCAGTATTTT. This sequence encodes CAWAPGYVADTQYF.